This is a list of T cell receptor beta chains from one sample in a study of cytomegalovirus exposure and HLA in healthy donors. Here immunoSEQ multiplex PCR was the method, and the copy in TCRdb shows in-frame clones only, minus some. In the table there are roughly 160,000 clones, 70% to 80% of which are singletons. Sequenced material: PBMCs. The origin of the receptors is a man aged 18 to 30 in good health and CMV-seropositive. CDR3s include the opening cysteine and the closing phenylalanine or tryptophan. D genes are given only for firm matches. The size field is filled for only some rows; it gives once, few, many or a size class.

CDR3aa: CSNRTHRTGANEKLFF; v_gene: TRBV7-9; abundance: NA; d_gene: TRBD1; j_gene: TRBJ1-4
CDR3aa: CASSQEPRTGSYEQYF; v_gene: TRBV14; abundance: NA; d_gene: TRBD1; j_gene: TRBJ2-7
CDR3aa: CASSSRLVTTYNEQFF; v_gene: TRBV7-8; abundance: once; d_gene: NA; j_gene: TRBJ2-1
CDR3aa: CATGGAGGETQYF; v_gene: TRBV4-1; abundance: NA; d_gene: TRBD2; j_gene: TRBJ2-5
CDR3aa: CASSSSGGPSSTQYF; v_gene: TRBV6-5; abundance: NA; d_gene: TRBD2; j_gene: TRBJ2-5
CDR3aa: CASSLRAGGVYEQYF; v_gene: TRBV7-9; abundance: once; d_gene: TRBD2; j_gene: NA
CDR3aa: CASSPPTGAYEQYF; v_gene: TRBV6-5; abundance: once; d_gene: TRBD1; j_gene: TRBJ2-7
CDR3aa: CASRGTGASSSYEQYF; v_gene: TRBV2; abundance: NA; d_gene: TRBD1; j_gene: TRBJ2-7
CDR3aa: CASSNGVSGNTIYF; v_gene: TRBV7-2; abundance: NA; d_gene: NA; j_gene: TRBJ1-3
CDR3aa: CASSASGAGGTEAFF; v_gene: TRBV11-3; abundance: NA; d_gene: TRBD1; j_gene: TRBJ1-1
CDR3aa: CASRSLGQGTADTQYF; v_gene: TRBV5-1; abundance: NA; d_gene: TRBD1; j_gene: TRBJ2-3
CDR3aa: CASSRGTANTGELFF; v_gene: TRBV5-1; abundance: NA; d_gene: TRBD1; j_gene: TRBJ2-2
CDR3aa: CARPPQVTVEAFF; v_gene: TRBV5-5; abundance: NA; d_gene: NA; j_gene: TRBJ1-1
CDR3aa: CASSGTASSYEQYF; v_gene: TRBV25-1; abundance: NA; d_gene: NA; j_gene: TRBJ2-7
CDR3aa: CASSSLPGGNSEQFF; v_gene: TRBV19; abundance: NA; d_gene: TRBD2; j_gene: TRBJ2-1
CDR3aa: CASSYAGAGGYTF; v_gene: TRBV6-5; abundance: NA; d_gene: NA; j_gene: TRBJ1-2
CDR3aa: CATNRDRGPTEAFF; v_gene: TRBV6-5; abundance: once; d_gene: TRBD1; j_gene: TRBJ1-1
CDR3aa: CASGQDHGNQPQHF; v_gene: TRBV6-5; abundance: NA; d_gene: TRBD1; j_gene: TRBJ1-5
CDR3aa: CASSKVPGMTNYNEQFF; v_gene: TRBV19; abundance: NA; d_gene: NA; j_gene: TRBJ2-1
CDR3aa: CASSIRDRADGKQFF; v_gene: TRBV21-1; abundance: NA; d_gene: NA; j_gene: TRBJ2-1
CDR3aa: CASSAFGLSTDTQYF; v_gene: TRBV27; abundance: NA; d_gene: NA; j_gene: TRBJ2-3
CDR3aa: CASRTGNQPQHF; v_gene: TRBV6-5; abundance: NA; d_gene: TRBD1; j_gene: TRBJ1-5
CDR3aa: CATSGGLGQKLFF; v_gene: TRBV30; abundance: NA; d_gene: NA; j_gene: TRBJ1-4
CDR3aa: CASNYNAGNTEAFF; v_gene: TRBV19; abundance: few; d_gene: NA; j_gene: TRBJ1-1
CDR3aa: CASSYGLATNEKLFF; v_gene: TRBV7-9; abundance: NA; d_gene: NA; j_gene: TRBJ1-4
CDR3aa: CASSLIRAGGPKDNNEQFF; v_gene: TRBV27; abundance: NA; d_gene: TRBD2; j_gene: TRBJ2-1
CDR3aa: CASRRGLVYEQYF; v_gene: TRBV27; abundance: once; d_gene: NA; j_gene: TRBJ2-7
CDR3aa: CASSMGQGLSNSPLHF; v_gene: TRBV2; abundance: NA; d_gene: TRBD1; j_gene: TRBJ1-6
CDR3aa: CSVEDGQSYEQYF; v_gene: TRBV29-1; abundance: once; d_gene: NA; j_gene: TRBJ2-7
CDR3aa: CAWSSQRVSTDTQYF; v_gene: TRBV30; abundance: NA; d_gene: NA; j_gene: TRBJ2-3
CDR3aa: CASTRSGLGDTDTQYF; v_gene: TRBV7-2; abundance: NA; d_gene: NA; j_gene: TRBJ2-3
CDR3aa: CASSLAKSGDYHGELFF; v_gene: TRBV7-9; abundance: NA; d_gene: TRBD2; j_gene: TRBJ2-2
CDR3aa: CASSLLAGGYNEQFF; v_gene: TRBV14; abundance: NA; d_gene: TRBD2; j_gene: TRBJ2-1
CDR3aa: CASSRTGLYEQYF; v_gene: TRBV6-5; abundance: NA; d_gene: TRBD1; j_gene: TRBJ2-7
CDR3aa: CASSQEERGSQPQHF; v_gene: TRBV4-1; abundance: NA; d_gene: NA; j_gene: TRBJ1-5
CDR3aa: CASSLGDRVATTGELFF; v_gene: TRBV7-8; abundance: few; d_gene: TRBD1; j_gene: TRBJ2-2
CDR3aa: CASSSWTGTTGELFF; v_gene: TRBV5-1; abundance: NA; d_gene: TRBD1; j_gene: TRBJ2-2
CDR3aa: CASSLGTRSGANGLTF; v_gene: TRBV7-8; abundance: few; d_gene: NA; j_gene: TRBJ2-6
CDR3aa: CASSEGTGEYSNQPQHF; v_gene: TRBV9; abundance: NA; d_gene: TRBD1; j_gene: TRBJ1-5
CDR3aa: CASSGGTVEQYF; v_gene: TRBV7-9; abundance: NA; d_gene: NA; j_gene: TRBJ2-7
CDR3aa: CASSAGQGTHKNIQYF; v_gene: TRBV5-4; abundance: NA; d_gene: TRBD1; j_gene: TRBJ2-4
CDR3aa: CASRTQGQETQYF; v_gene: TRBV19; abundance: NA; d_gene: NA; j_gene: TRBJ2-5
CDR3aa: CASSFRGKGQPQHF; v_gene: TRBV13; abundance: NA; d_gene: NA; j_gene: TRBJ1-5
CDR3aa: CASSPGTGYGNQPQHF; v_gene: TRBV9; abundance: NA; d_gene: TRBD1; j_gene: TRBJ1-5
CDR3aa: CASSTGQGTDTQYF; v_gene: TRBV5-1; abundance: NA; d_gene: TRBD1; j_gene: TRBJ2-3
CDR3aa: CASSLVGEISDTQYF; v_gene: TRBV5-4; abundance: NA; d_gene: NA; j_gene: TRBJ2-3
CDR3aa: CASSDPRQGVMLGAFF; v_gene: TRBV6-1; abundance: NA; d_gene: TRBD1; j_gene: TRBJ1-1
CDR3aa: CASTGQGQPQHF; v_gene: TRBV2; abundance: NA; d_gene: TRBD1; j_gene: TRBJ1-5
CDR3aa: CATSRQKGGQPQHF; v_gene: TRBV15; abundance: once; d_gene: TRBD1; j_gene: TRBJ1-5
CDR3aa: CASSVAGTFSYNEQFF; v_gene: TRBV9; abundance: NA; d_gene: NA; j_gene: TRBJ2-1
CDR3aa: CASSESTGTGYEKLFF; v_gene: TRBV10-1; abundance: few; d_gene: TRBD1; j_gene: TRBJ1-4
CDR3aa: CASSQGMGAKGSPLHF; v_gene: TRBV4-1; abundance: few; d_gene: NA; j_gene: TRBJ1-6
CDR3aa: CASSLRLAGHQETQYF; v_gene: TRBV5-4; abundance: few; d_gene: TRBD2; j_gene: TRBJ2-5
CDR3aa: CASSPTGAPLHF; v_gene: TRBV7-6; abundance: NA; d_gene: TRBD1; j_gene: TRBJ1-6
CDR3aa: CASSLQGFGETQYF; v_gene: TRBV7-9; abundance: NA; d_gene: NA; j_gene: TRBJ2-5
CDR3aa: CASSPGGPYEQYF; v_gene: TRBV27; abundance: NA; d_gene: NA; j_gene: TRBJ2-7